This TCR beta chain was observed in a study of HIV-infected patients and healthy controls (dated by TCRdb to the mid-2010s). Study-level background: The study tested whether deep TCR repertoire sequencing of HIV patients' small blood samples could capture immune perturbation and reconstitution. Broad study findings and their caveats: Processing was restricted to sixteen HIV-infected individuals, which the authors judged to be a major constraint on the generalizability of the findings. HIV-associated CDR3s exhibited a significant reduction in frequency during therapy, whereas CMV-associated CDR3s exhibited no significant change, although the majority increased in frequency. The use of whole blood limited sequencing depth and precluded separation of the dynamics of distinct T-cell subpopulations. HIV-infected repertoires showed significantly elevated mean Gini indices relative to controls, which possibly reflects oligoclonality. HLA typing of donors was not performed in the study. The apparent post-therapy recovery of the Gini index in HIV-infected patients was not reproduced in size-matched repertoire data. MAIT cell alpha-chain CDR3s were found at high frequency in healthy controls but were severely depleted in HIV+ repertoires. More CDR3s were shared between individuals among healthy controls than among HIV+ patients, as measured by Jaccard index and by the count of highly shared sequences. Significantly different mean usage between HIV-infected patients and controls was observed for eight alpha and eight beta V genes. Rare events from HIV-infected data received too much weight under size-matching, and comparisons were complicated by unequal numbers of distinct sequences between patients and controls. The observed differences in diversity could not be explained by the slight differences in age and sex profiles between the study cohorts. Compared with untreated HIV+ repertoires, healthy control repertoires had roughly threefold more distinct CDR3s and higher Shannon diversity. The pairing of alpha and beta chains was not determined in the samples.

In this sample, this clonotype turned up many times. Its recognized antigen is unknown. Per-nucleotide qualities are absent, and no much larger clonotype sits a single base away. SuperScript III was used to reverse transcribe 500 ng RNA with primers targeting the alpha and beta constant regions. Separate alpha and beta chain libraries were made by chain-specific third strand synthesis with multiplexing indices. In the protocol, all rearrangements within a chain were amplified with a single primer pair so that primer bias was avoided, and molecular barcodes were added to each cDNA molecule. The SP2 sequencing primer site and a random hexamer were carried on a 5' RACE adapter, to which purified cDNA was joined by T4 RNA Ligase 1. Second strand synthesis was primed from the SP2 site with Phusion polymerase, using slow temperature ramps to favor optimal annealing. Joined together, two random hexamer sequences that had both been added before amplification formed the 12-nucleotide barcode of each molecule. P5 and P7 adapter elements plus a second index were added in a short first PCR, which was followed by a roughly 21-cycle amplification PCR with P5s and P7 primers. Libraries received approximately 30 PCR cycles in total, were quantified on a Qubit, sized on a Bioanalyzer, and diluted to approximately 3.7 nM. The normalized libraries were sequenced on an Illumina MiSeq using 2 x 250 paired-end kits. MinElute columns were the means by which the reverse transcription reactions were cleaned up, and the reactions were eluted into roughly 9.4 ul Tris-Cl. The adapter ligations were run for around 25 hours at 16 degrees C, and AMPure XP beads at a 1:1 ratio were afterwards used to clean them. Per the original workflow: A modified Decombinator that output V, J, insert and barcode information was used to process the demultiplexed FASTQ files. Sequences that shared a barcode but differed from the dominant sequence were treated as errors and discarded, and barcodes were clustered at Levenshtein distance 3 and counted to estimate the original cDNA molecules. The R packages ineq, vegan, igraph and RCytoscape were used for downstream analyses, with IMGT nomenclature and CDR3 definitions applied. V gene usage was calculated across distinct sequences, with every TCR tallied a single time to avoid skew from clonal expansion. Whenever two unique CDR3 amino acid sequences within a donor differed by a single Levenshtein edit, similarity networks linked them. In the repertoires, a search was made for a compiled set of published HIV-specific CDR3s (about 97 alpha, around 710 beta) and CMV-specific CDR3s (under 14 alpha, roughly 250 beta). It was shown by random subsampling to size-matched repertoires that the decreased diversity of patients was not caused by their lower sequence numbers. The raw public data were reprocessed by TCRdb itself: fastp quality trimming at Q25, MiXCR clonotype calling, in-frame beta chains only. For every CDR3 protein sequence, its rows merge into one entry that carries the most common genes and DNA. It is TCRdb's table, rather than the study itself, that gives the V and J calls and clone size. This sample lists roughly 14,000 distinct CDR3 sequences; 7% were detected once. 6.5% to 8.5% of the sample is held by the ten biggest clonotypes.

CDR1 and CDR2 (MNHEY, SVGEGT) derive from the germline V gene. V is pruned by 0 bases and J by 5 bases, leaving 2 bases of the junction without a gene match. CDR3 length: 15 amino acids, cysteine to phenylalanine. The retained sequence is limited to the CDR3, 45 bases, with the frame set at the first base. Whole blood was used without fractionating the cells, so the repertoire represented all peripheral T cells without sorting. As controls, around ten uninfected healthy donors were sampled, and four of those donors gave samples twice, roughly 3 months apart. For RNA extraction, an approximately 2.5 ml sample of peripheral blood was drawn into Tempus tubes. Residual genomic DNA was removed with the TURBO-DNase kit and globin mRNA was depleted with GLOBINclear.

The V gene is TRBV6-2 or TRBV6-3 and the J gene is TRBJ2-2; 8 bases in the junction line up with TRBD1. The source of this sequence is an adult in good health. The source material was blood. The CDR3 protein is CASSYSDRETGELFF. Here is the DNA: TGTGCCAGCAGTTACTCGGACAGGGAGACCGGGGAGCTGTTTTTT.